The source of this T cell receptor beta chain is a study of neoadjuvant anti-PD-1 for oral cavity cancer (dated by TCRdb to 2020 to 2023). The study in broad terms: Three to four biweekly doses of nivolumab at 3 mg/kg were mostly administered to patients before curative-intent surgical resection. Patients who did not progress were given a fourth nivolumab dose at about day 43 and had definitive surgical resection on days 50-56. Under RECIST 1.1, a patient counted as a responder if showing complete response, partial response or stable disease, and as a non-responder if showing progression. An approximately 32% response rate was observed in the parent correlative cohort, in which eleven to twelve patients were included.

What this sample's time point label stands for: before neoadjuvant nivolumab. The patients had newly diagnosed stage II-IVA oral cavity squamous cell carcinoma and had not received any prior systemic or radiation treatment. The cohort was made up of patients with locally advanced, HPV-negative oral cavity squamous cell carcinoma. Peripheral blood mononuclear cells were analyzed directly and were not maintained or expanded in culture. The samples were obtained from a longitudinal correlative study of a single-arm phase II trial testing neoadjuvant nivolumab in oral cavity squamous cell carcinoma. Subject-matched pre- and post-treatment PBMCs and tumors from three responders and three non-responders underwent genomic DNA-based TCRbeta sequencing. Peripheral blood mononuclear cells were collected before nivolumab treatment and were collected again after treatment, at the time of surgery. The Maxwell RSC DNA from Cells kit was used to isolate genomic DNA from PBMCs.

Findings and caveats that apply to the study as a whole: After neoadjuvant nivolumab, significantly higher T cell clonality (Gini index) was found within PBMCs in non-responders than in responders. The TCR analyses had only three patients in each response group, and the authors called for validation in larger cohorts. Higher pretreatment blood Treg/Th17 ratios correlated with both higher pretreatment blood TCRbeta clonality and lower post-treatment tumor TCRbeta clonality.

PBMC libraries used mostly roughly 500 ng of input genomic DNA for deep sequencing, with six replicates per sample. Following the manufacturer's instructions, the team built TCRbeta libraries using the immunoSEQ hsTCRbeta kit. The completed libraries were mixed into a single pool at 3 nM, then sequenced with an Illumina NovaSeq 6000 S4 flow cell. The authors' pipeline ran thus. Raw data preprocessing and quality control were performed with the immunoSEQ Analyzer. The analysis was limited to productive rearrangements, and each clonotype was defined by a unique CDR3 amino acid sequence. Repertoire clonality was estimated as the Gini-Simpson index, which was computed with the R package tcR. Gini indices were compared with Student's t test, and associations with tumor size change were assessed by Pearson correlation. TCRdb provides this immuneACCESS table in a form limited to in-frame rearrangements. Some clones are lacking; in checked studies, under half of them reflect an unresolved V gene, and why the rest are absent is not known. The V and J calls and clone size come from that table; D and trimming were worked out from the DNA. In all, the sample holds 6,500 to 8,000 clones, and around two thirds of those were seen once. The ten largest clones represent about 3.1% of the sample.

In the germline V gene (reference sequence), CDR1 corresponds to SGHNT and CDR2 to YYREEE. The CDR3 runs 14 amino acids, cysteine and phenylalanine included. Of the read, only the CDR3 DNA is kept; its 42 bases are in frame from base 1. The germline V end is reduced by 4 bases and the J end by 3 bases; junction bases left unmatched: 5. Turning to this clone: This clone's antigen is unknown. Base qualities were left out, and no much larger clone turns up one base away.

The rearranged segments are TRBV5-4 and TRBJ2-3, with TRBD2 matching 7 junction bases. This receptor was taken from a person between 35 and 79 years old with oral cavity squamous cell carcinoma. The source was PBMCs, collected before nivolumab (anti-PD-1) treatment. Here the CDR3 is given as CASSDRGGTDTQYF. At the DNA level, the sequence is TGTGCCAGCAGCGATCGGGGAGGGACAGATACGCAGTATTTT. With all but the CDR3 taken from the reference TRBV5-4 and TRBJ2-3 genes, the full variable domain is: ETGVTQSPTHLIKTRGQQVTLRCSSQSGHNTVSWYQQALGQGPQFIFQYYREEENGRGNFPPRFSGLQFPNYSSELNVNALELDDSALYLCASSDRGGTDTQYFGPGTRLTVL.